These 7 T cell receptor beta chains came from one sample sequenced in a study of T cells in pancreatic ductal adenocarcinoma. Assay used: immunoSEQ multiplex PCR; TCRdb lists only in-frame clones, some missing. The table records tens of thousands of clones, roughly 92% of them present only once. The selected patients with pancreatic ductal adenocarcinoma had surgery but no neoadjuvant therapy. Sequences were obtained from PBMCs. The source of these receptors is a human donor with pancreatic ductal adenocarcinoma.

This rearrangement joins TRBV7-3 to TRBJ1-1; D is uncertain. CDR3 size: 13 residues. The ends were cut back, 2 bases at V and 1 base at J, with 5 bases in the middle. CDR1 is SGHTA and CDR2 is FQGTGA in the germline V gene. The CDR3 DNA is TGTGCCAGCAGCTTATGGGGGAACACTGAAGCTTTCTTT. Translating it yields CASSLWGNTEAFF.

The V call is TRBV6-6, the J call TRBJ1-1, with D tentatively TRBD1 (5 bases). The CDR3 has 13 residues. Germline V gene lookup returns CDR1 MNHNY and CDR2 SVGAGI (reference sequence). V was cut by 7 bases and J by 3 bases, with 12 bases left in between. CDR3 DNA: TGTGCCAGCAATCCAGGGTTGGACACTGAAGCTTTCTTT. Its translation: CASNPGLDTEAFF.

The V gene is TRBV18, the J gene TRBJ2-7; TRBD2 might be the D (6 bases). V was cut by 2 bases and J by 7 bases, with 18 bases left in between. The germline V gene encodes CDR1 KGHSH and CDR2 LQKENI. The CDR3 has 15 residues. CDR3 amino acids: CASSPGGAMTREQYF. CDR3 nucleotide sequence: TGTGCCAGCTCACCAGGCGGGGCTATGACGAGGGAGCAGTACTTC.

CDR3 in amino acids: CASSLGGSAYGYTF. CDR3 sequence (DNA): TGTGCCAGCAGCCTTGGGGGGTCCGCTTATGGCTACACCTTC. This rearrangement joins TRBV7-6 to TRBJ1-2; TRBD1 is a possible D gene (5 bases). Germline V gives CDR1 SGHVS, CDR2 FNYEAQ. V gave up 5 bases and J gave up 5 bases, with 15 bases separating them. CDR3 size: 14 residues.

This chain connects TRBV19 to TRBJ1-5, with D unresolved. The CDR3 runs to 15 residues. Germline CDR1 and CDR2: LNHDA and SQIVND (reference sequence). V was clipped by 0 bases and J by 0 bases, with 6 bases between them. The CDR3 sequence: CASSIDGYSNQPQHF. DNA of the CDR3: TGTGCCAGTAGTATAGACGGATATAGCAATCAGCCCCAGCATTTT.

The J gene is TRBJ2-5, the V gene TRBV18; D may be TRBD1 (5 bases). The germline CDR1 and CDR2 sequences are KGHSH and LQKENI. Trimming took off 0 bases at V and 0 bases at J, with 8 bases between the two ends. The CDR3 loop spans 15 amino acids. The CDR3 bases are TGTGCCAGCTCACCACCGGGGCAGCACCAAGAGACCCAGTACTTC. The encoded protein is CASSPPGQHQETQYF.

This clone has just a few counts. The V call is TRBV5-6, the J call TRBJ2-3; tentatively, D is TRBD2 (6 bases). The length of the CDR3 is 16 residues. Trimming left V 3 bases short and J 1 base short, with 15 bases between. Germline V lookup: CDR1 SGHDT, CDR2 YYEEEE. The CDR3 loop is CASSSPSALGTDTQYF. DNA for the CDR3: TGTGCCAGCAGCTCACCTAGCGCCCTTGGCACAGATACGCAGTATTTT.